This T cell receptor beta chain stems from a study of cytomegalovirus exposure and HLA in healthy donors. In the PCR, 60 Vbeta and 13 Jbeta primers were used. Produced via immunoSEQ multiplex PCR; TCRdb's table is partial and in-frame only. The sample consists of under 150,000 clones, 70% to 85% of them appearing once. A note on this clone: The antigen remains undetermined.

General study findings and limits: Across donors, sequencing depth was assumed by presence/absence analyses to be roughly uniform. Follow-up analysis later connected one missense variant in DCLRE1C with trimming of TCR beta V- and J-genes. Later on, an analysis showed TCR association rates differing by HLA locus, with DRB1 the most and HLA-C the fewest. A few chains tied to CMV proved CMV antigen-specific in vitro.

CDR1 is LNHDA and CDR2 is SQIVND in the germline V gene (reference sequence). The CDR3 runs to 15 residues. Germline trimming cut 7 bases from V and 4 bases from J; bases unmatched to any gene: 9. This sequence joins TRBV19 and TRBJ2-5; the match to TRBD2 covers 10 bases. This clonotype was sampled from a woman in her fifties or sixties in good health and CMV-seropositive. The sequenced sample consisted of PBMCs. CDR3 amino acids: CASTEGLASGETQYF. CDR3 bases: TGTGCCAGTACTGAGGGACTAGCGTCGGGAGAGACCCAGTACTTC.